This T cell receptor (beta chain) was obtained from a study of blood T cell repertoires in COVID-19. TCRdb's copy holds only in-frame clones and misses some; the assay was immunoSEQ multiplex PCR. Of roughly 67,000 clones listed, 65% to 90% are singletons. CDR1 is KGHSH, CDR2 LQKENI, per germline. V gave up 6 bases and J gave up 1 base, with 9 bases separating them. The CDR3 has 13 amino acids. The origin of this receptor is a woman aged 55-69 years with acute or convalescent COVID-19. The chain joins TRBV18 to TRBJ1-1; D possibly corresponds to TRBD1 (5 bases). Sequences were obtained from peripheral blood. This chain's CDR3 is CASSDTGNTEAFF. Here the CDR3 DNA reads TGTGCCAGCTCTGACACAGGGAACACTGAAGCTTTCTTT.